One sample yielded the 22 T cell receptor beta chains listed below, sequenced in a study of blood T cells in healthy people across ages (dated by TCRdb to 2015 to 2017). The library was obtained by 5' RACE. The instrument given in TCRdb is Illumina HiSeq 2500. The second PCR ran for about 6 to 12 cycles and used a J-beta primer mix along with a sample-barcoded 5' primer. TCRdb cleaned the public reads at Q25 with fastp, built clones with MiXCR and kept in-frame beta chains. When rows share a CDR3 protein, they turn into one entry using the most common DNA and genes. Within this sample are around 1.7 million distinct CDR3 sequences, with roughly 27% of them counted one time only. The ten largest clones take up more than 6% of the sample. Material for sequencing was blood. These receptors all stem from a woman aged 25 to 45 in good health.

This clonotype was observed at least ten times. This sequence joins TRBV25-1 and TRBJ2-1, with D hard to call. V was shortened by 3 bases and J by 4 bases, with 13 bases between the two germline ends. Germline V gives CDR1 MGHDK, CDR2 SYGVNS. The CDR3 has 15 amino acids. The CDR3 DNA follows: TGTGCCAGCAGTGATTCAAACGCAACTTACAATGAGCAGTTCTTC. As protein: CASSDSNATYNEQFF.

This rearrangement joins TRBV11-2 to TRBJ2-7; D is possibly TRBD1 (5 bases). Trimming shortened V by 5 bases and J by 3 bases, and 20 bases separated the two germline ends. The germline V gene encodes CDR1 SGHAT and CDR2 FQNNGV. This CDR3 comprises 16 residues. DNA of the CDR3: TGTGCCAGCAGCCTCCCTGGGGCAGGAGAGGTCTACGAGCAGTACTTC. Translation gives CASSLPGAGEVYEQYF.

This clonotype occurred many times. The DNA for the CDR3 is TGTGCCAGCTCCTTCCTGGCCGGTGAGCAGTTCTTC. Protein: CASSFLAGEQFF. The chain carries TRBV7-2 and TRBJ2-1, with no clear D. Per the germline V gene, CDR1 is SGHTA and CDR2 is FQGNSA. Trimming pared 8 bases from V and 9 bases from J, leaving 14 bases between. There are 12 residues in the CDR3.

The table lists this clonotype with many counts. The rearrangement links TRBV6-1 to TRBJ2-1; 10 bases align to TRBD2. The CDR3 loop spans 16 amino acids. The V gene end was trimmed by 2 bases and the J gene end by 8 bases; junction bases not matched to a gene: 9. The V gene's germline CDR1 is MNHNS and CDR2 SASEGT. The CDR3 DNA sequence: TGTGCCAGCAGTGAATCTGAGCGGGGGGGCGCATATGAGCAGTTCTTC. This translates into CASSESERGGAYEQFF.

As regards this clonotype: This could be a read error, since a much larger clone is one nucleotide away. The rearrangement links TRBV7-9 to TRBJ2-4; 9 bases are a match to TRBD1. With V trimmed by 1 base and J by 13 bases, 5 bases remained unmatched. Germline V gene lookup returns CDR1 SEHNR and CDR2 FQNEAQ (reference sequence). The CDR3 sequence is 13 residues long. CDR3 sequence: CASSLDGTGKQYF. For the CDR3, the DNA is TGTGCCAGCAGCTTAGACGGGACAGGGAAGCAGTACTTC.

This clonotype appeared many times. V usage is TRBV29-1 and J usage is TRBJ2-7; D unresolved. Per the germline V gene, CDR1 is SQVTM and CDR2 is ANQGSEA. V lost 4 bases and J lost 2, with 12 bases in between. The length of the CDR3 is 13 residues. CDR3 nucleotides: TGCAGCGTTGTCCAACCTCTCCCCTACGAGCAGTACTTC. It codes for CSVVQPLPYEQYF.

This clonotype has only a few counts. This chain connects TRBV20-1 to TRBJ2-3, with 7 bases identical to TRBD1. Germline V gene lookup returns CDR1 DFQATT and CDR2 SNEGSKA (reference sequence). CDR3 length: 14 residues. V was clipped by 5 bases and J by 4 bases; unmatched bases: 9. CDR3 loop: CSARQTGFPDTQYF. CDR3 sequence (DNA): TGCAGTGCTCGACAGACAGGGTTTCCAGATACGCAGTATTTT.

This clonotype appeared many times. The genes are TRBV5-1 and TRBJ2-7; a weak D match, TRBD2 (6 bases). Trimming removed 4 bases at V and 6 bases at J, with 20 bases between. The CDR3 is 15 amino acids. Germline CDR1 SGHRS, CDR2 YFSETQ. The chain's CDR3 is CASSNDIPGDSEQYF. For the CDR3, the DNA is TGCGCCAGCAGCAATGATATCCCCGGGGACTCCGAGCAGTACTTC.

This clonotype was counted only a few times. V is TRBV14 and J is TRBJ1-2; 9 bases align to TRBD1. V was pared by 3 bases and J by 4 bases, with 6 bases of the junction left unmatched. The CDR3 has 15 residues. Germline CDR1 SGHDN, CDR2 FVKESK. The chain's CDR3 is CASSQQTGGTYGYTF. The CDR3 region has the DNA TGTGCCAGCAGCCAGCAGACAGGGGGTACCTATGGCTACACCTTC.

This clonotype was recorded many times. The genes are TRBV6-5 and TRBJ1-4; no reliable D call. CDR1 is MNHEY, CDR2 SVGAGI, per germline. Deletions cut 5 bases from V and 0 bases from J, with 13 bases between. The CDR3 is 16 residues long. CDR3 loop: CASSRRHTATNEKLFF. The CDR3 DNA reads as TGTGCCAGCAGTCGCCGACACACTGCAACTAATGAAAAACTGTTTTTT.

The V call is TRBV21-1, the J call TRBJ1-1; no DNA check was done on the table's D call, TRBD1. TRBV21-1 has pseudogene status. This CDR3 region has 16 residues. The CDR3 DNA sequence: TGTGCCAGCAGCAAGTGGACAGGGGAAGGGAACACTGAAGCTTTCTTT. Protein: CASSKWTGEGNTEAFF.

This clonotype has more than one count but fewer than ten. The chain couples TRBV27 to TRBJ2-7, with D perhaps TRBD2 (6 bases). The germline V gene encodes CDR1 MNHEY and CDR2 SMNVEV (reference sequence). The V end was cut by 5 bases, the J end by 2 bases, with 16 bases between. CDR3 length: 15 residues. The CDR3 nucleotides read TGTGCCAGCAGTACCCAGGAGGGGATCCCCTACGAGCAGTACTTC. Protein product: CASSTQEGIPYEQYF.

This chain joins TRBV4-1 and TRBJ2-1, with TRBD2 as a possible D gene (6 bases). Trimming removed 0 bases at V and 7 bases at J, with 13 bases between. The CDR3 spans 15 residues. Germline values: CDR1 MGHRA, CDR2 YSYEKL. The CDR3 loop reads CASSQDGSGPNEQFF. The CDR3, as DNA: TGCGCCAGCAGCCAAGACGGGAGCGGGCCTAATGAGCAGTTCTTC.

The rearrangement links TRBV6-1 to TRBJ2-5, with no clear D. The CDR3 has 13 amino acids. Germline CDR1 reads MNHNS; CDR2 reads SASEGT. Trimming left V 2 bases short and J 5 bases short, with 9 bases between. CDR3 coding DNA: TGTGCCAGCAGTGAATGGTTTCGTGAGACCCAGTACTTC. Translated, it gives CASSEWFRETQYF.

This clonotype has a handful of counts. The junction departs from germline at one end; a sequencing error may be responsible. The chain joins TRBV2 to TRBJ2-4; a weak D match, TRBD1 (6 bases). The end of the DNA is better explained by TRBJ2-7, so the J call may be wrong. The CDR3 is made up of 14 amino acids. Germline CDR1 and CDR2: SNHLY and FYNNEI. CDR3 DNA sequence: TGTGCCAGCAATGAAGAAACAGGGACCCACGAGCAGTACTTC. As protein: CASNEETGTHEQYF.

The CDR3 region has the DNA TGCGCCAGCAGCGAGTCAGACAGCTACGAGCAGTACTTC. The encoded protein is CASSESDSYEQYF. The chain has TRBV5-1 and TRBJ2-7, with a possible D match to TRBD1 (5 bases). Germline V gives CDR1 SGHRS, CDR2 YFSETQ. Trimming pared 4 bases from V and 3 bases from J, leaving 11 bases between. The CDR3 is 13 amino acids.

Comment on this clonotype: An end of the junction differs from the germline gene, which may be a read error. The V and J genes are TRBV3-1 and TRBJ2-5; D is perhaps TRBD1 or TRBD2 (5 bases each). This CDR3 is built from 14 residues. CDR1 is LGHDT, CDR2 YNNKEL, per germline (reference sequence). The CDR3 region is CVSSQDILGGTQYF. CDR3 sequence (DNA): TGTGTCAGCAGCCAGGATATTCTTGGGGGGACCCAGTACTTC.

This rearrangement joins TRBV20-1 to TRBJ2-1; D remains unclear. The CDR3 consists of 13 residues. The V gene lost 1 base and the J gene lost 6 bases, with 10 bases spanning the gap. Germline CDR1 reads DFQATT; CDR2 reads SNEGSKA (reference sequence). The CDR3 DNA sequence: TGCAGTGCTAGAGTCGGTCAGCCCAATGAGCAGTTCTTC. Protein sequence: CSARVGQPNEQFF.

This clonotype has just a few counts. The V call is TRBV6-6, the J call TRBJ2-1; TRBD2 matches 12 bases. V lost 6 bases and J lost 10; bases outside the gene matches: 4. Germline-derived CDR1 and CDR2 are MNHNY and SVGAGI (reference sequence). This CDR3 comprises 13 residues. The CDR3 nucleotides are TGTGCCAGCAGGCTAGCGGGGGGGGTAGAGCAGTTCTTC. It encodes CASRLAGGVEQFF.

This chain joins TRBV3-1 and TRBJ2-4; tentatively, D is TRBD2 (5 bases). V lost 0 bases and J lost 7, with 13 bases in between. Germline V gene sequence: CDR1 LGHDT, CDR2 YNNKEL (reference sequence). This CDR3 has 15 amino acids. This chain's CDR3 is CASSQDLAMGNIQYF. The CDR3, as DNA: TGTGCCAGCAGCCAAGATTTAGCGATGGGGAACATTCAGTACTTC.

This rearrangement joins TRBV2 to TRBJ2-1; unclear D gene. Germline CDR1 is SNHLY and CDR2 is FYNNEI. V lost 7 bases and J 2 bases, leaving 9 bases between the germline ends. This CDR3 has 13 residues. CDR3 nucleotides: TGTGCCAGCATCCTGGCCACCTACAATGAGCAGTTCTTC. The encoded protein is CASILATYNEQFF.

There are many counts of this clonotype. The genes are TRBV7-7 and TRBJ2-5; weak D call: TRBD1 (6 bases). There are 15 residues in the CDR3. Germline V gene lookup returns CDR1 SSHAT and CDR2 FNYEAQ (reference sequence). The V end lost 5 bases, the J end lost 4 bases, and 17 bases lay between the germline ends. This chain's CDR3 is CASSATGTSTETQYF. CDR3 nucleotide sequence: TGTGCCAGCAGCGCAACCGGGACAAGTACAGAGACCCAGTACTTC. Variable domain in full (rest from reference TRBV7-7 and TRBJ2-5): GAGVSQSPRYKVTKRGQDVTLRCDPISSHATLYWYQQALGQGPEFLTYFNYEAQPDKSGLPSDRFSAERPEGSISTLTIQRTEQRDSAMYRCASSATGTSTETQYFGPGTRLLVL.